This passage covers 27 T cell receptor beta chains from one sample sequenced in a study of shared clonotypes between healthy human individuals. Assay used: immunoSEQ multiplex PCR; TCRdb lists only in-frame clones, some missing. The table records approximately 2,200,000 clones, 85% to 95% of them present only once. Naive CD8 cells were CD45RO-negative, positively selected for CCR7, excluding terminally differentiated effector memory CD45RA+ cells. The sample comprised naive CD8+ T cells from PBMCs. The origin of the receptors is a man younger than 30 in good health. Some clones in this sample may be carry-over from other donors' samples.

The rearrangement joins TRBV18 to TRBJ2-1; 11 nucleotides align to TRBD2. The CDR3 runs to 16 residues. Germline CDR1 reads KGHSH; CDR2 reads LQKENI. V shed 4 bases and J 6 bases; nucleotides not matched to a gene: 8. CDR3 sequence reads: CASSRALAGVFNEQFF. The CDR3 DNA follows: TGTGCCAGCTCACGGGCACTAGCGGGAGTGTTCAATGAGCAGTTCTTC.

The sample holds a few counts of this clone. The chain is built from TRBV7-9 and TRBJ1-1, with a tentative D call TRBD1 (6 bases). This CDR3 is built from 13 residues. Trimming removed 5 bases from V and 2 bases from J, with 9 bases in between. From germline, CDR1 is SEHNR and CDR2 FQNEAQ (reference sequence). This CDR3 reads CASSRRGNTEAFF. The CDR3 DNA is TGTGCCAGCAGCCGCAGGGGTAACACTGAAGCTTTCTTT.

This chain links TRBV28 with TRBJ1-1; D possibly corresponds to TRBD1 (5 bases). Trimming pared 3 bases from V and 7 bases from J, leaving 15 bases between. In germline, CDR1 is MDHEN, CDR2 SYDVKM. The CDR3 totals 14 residues. As DNA, the CDR3 is TGTGCCAGCAGTTTTTGGGGGTTGGGGGGTGAAGCTTTCTTT. Its protein is CASSFWGLGGEAFF.

V and J are TRBV6-5 and TRBJ2-1, with D possibly being TRBD2 (6 bases). The V gene lost 6 bases and the J gene lost 7 bases, with 19 bases spanning the gap. Germline CDR1 is MNHEY and CDR2 is SVGAGI. This CDR3 has 15 residues. Written as DNA, the CDR3 is TGTGCCAGCAGGGTGCGCGGGAAGGAGGGGAATGAGCAGTTCTTC. Translating it yields CASRVRGKEGNEQFF.

This rearrangement joins TRBV7-8 to TRBJ1-3; maybe TRBD1 (5 bases). V was cut by 1 base and J by 4 bases, with 11 bases left in between. Per germline, CDR1 SGHVS and CDR2 FQNEAQ. This CDR3 has 15 amino acids. DNA for the CDR3: TGTGCCAGCAGCTTAGATCGGACACGGGGAAACACCATATATTTT. As protein: CASSLDRTRGNTIYF.

This chain connects TRBV28 to TRBJ2-2; D might be TRBD1 (6 bases). The CDR3 sequence is 15 residues long. CDR1 is MDHEN and CDR2 is SYDVKM in the germline V gene. V gave up 3 bases and J gave up 3 bases, with 11 bases separating them. DNA for the CDR3: TGTGCCAGCAGTTTTGGGACAACGGACACCGGGGAGCTGTTTTTT. It is translated as CASSFGTTDTGELFF.

This chain joins TRBV7-3 and TRBJ1-1, with D tentatively TRBD1 (5 bases). V gave up 5 bases and J gave up 3 bases, with 10 bases separating them. Germline CDR1 and CDR2: SGHTA and FQGTGA. CDR3 size: 13 residues. CDR3 sequence reads: CASSIQGDTEAFF. As DNA, the CDR3 is TGTGCCAGCAGCATTCAGGGAGACACTGAAGCTTTCTTT.

The gene calls are TRBV28 and TRBJ2-7; 8 bases align to TRBD1. With V trimmed by 9 bases and J by 2 bases, 9 bases remained unmatched. CDR3 length equals 14 residues. The germline CDR1 and CDR2 sequences are MDHEN and SYDVKM. This CDR3 is CASQRTGHPYEQYF. In DNA, the CDR3 is TGTGCCAGTCAGAGGACAGGGCACCCCTACGAGCAGTACTTC.

Of note for this clone: Additional DNA sequences in this sample encode the identical CDR3. The genes are TRBV4-3 and TRBJ2-1, with D perhaps matching TRBD1 or TRBD2 (6 bases each). The CDR3 spans 15 residues. Between the trimmed V and J ends, which lost 3 bases and 0 bases, there was a span of 9 bases. Germline assignment: CDR1 LGHNA and CDR2 YSLEER. The CDR3 DNA follows: TGCGCCAGCAGCCACGGGGGCAGCTCCTACAATGAGCAGTTCTTC. It translates to CASSHGGSSYNEQFF.

CDR3 region: CASRGGGTKNIQYF. The CDR3 DNA sequence: TGTGCCAGCAGGGGTGGGGGTACCAAAAACATTCAGTACTTC. J is TRBJ2-4 and V is TRBV7-2; perhaps D is TRBD1 or TRBD2 (5 bases each). CDR3 length: 14 amino acids. Germline lookup yields CDR1 SGHTA and CDR2 FQGNSA. Trimming pared 6 bases from V and 2 bases from J, leaving 11 bases between.

V gene TRBV29-1 combines with J gene TRBJ2-7; tentatively, D is TRBD1 (6 bases). Trimming removed 6 bases at V and 1 base at J, with 13 bases between. CDR3 length: 13 residues. CDR1 SQVTM and CDR2 ANQGSEA come from the germline V gene. CDR3 sequence (DNA): TGCAGCGTCAAACAGGGCCTTTCCTACGAGCAGTACTTC. It yields the protein CSVKQGLSYEQYF.

The gene calls are TRBV28 and TRBJ2-6, with 7 nucleotides matching TRBD1. This CDR3 spans 17 amino acids. The trim removed 5 bases at V and 0 bases at J, leaving 7 bases unmatched. Per germline, CDR1 MDHEN and CDR2 SYDVKM. The CDR3: CASSPRDSVSGANVLTF. CDR3 in DNA: TGTGCCAGCAGTCCCCGGGACAGCGTCTCTGGGGCCAACGTCCTGACTTTC.

This clone came up once. CDR3 DNA: TGTGCCAGCAGTTGGGGACAGGGGGCTGTCTACGAGCAGTACTTC. Encoded protein: CASSWGQGAVYEQYF. The chain joins TRBV6-5 to TRBJ2-7; 12 positions match TRBD1. The ends lost 4 bases at V and 3 bases at J; junction bases unmatched: 4. This CDR3 is 15 amino acids long. Germline-derived CDR1 and CDR2 are MNHEY and SVGAGI.

This rearrangement joins TRBV29-1 to TRBJ2-7, with 7 bases that match TRBD1. Trimming removed 8 bases from V and 7 bases from J; junction bases left unmatched: 14. The CDR3 consists of 13 residues. Germline V CDR1 and CDR2: SQVTM, ANQGSEA. The CDR3 coding sequence is TGCAGCTCTCGGACAGGCCTCCTGGAAGAGCAGTACTTC. Protein product: CSSRTGLLEEQYF.

The rearrangement uses TRBV10-3 and TRBJ1-2; 12 nucleotides align to TRBD1. CDR3 length equals 14 residues. Germline V gives CDR1 ENHRY, CDR2 SYGVKD. Trimming cost V 6 bases and J 4 bases; bases outside gene matches: 3. In DNA, the CDR3 is TGTGCCATCAGGGGACAGGGGGCGGGCTATGGCTACACCTTC. Residues: CAIRGQGAGYGYTF.

CDR3 in amino acids: CASRLSFGYDYNEQFF. The CDR3 DNA sequence: TGTGCCAGCAGGTTGAGCTTTGGGTACGACTACAATGAGCAGTTCTTC. The chain links TRBV28 to TRBJ2-1; D unresolved. Trimming took off 6 bases at V and 3 bases at J, with 18 bases between the two ends. The germline gives CDR1 MDHEN, CDR2 SYDVKM. This CDR3 is 16 amino acids long.

The chain has TRBV5-6 and TRBJ2-5; D is uncertain. CDR1 and CDR2 (germline): SGHDT, YYEEEE. The V end was cut by 4 bases, the J end by 4 bases, with 14 bases between. This CDR3 is built from 14 residues. CDR3 sequence: CASSRDRYRETQYF. In nucleotides, the CDR3 is TGTGCCAGCAGCCGCGATAGATATAGAGAGACCCAGTACTTC.

V gene TRBV9 combines with J gene TRBJ2-7; 7 nucleotides align to TRBD2. The V and J ends lost 2 bases and 0 bases, in that order; junction bases with no gene match: 8. Germline CDR1 SGDLS, CDR2 YYNGEE. The CDR3 extends over 16 amino acids. CDR3 in amino acids: CASSVSSGDHSYEQYF. The CDR3 DNA is TGTGCCAGCAGCGTGTCCAGCGGGGACCACTCCTACGAGCAGTACTTC. The full variable domain, with the rest looked up from reference TRBV9 and TRBJ2-7, is DSGVTQTPKHLITATGQRVTLRCSPRSGDLSVYWYQQSLDQGLQFLIQYYNGEERAKGNILERFSAQQFPDLHSELNLSSLELGDSALYFCASSVSSGDHSYEQYFGPGTRLTVT.

This chain joins TRBV7-9 and TRBJ2-1; 11 bases agree with TRBD2. The CDR3 totals 15 residues. Germline V gives CDR1 SEHNR, CDR2 FQNEAQ (reference sequence). V lost 5 bases to trimming and J lost 6 bases; unmatched junction nucleotides: 6. Here the CDR3 reads CASSTLAGVANEQFF. DNA of the CDR3: TGTGCCAGCAGCACACTAGCGGGAGTCGCCAATGAGCAGTTCTTC.

The V gene is TRBV25-1, the J gene TRBJ2-1, with TRBD2 identical over 12 bases. J was trimmed by 5 bases and V by 4 bases; bases with no gene match: 3. The CDR3 extends over 15 amino acids. Germline V CDR1 and CDR2: MGHDK, SYGVNS. The CDR3 bases are TGTGCCAGCAGTGCGACTAGCGGGGGAGACAATGAGCAGTTCTTC. Protein product: CASSATSGGDNEQFF.

This sequence joins TRBV5-8 and TRBJ1-1; D remains ambiguous. The CDR3 covers 14 residues. Germline assignment: CDR1 SGHTS and CDR2 YDEGEE. The V end lost 6 bases, the J end lost 5 bases, and 17 bases lay between the germline ends. CDR3 amino acids: CASNRREGVTEAFF. The CDR3 DNA follows: TGTGCCAGCAACCGACGGGAGGGCGTGACTGAAGCTTTCTTT. The full variable domain, in which reference TRBV5-8 and TRBJ1-1 provide the parts outside the CDR3, is EAGVTQSPTHLIKTRGQQATLRCSPISGHTSVYWYQQALGLGLQFLLWYDEGEERNRGNFPPRFSGRQFPNYSSELNVNALELEDSALYLCASNRREGVTEAFFGQGTRLTVV.

This chain connects TRBV13 to TRBJ2-7, with D possibly TRBD2 on 7 matching bases. The CDR3 extends over 15 amino acids. Trimming cost V 5 bases and J 1 base, with 15 bases left between them. From germline, CDR1 is PRHDT and CDR2 FYEKMQ (reference sequence). CDR3 DNA sequence: TGTGCCAGCAGCCCCCGCGGGGGCCGATCCTACGAGCAGTACTTC. Translating gives CASSPRGGRSYEQYF.

The rearrangement links TRBV29-1 to TRBJ2-5; 10 nucleotides agree with TRBD1. The CDR3 spans 14 residues. The V and J ends lost 7 bases and 1 base, in that order; junction bases with no gene match: 6. In germline, CDR1 is SQVTM, CDR2 ANQGSEA. The CDR3 sequence is CSARTGGVQETQYF. The CDR3 DNA follows: TGCAGCGCAAGGACAGGGGGGGTCCAAGAGACCCAGTACTTC.

The rearrangement uses TRBV27 and TRBJ2-7, with D perhaps matching TRBD2 (5 bases). V shed 5 bases and J shed 6 bases, with 11 bases lying between them. The CDR3 consists of 12 residues. Germline values: CDR1 MNHEY, CDR2 SMNVEV (reference sequence). This CDR3 is CASSPGSLEQYF. In nucleotides, the CDR3 is TGTGCCAGCAGTCCGGGGTCCCTCGAGCAGTACTTC.

The rearrangement joins TRBV10-3 to TRBJ2-3, with TRBD2 identical over 11 bases. The V gene's germline CDR1 is ENHRY and CDR2 SYGVKD. Trimming at V came to 6 bases and at J to 1 base, leaving 15 bases not matched to a gene. The CDR3 extends over 19 amino acids. CDR3 residues: CAISSSGTSGPPRTDTQYF. In DNA, the CDR3 is TGTGCCATCAGCTCCTCCGGGACTAGCGGCCCTCCCCGCACAGATACGCAGTATTTT.

The rearrangement uses TRBV5-6 and TRBJ1-2; the D gene is possibly TRBD1 (6 bases). The CDR3 totals 14 residues. Germline V gene lookup returns CDR1 SGHDT and CDR2 YYEEEE. Between the trimmed V and J ends, which lost 0 bases and 6 bases, there was a span of 12 bases. The CDR3 loop is CASSLDRDLDGYTF. As DNA, the CDR3 is TGTGCCAGCAGCTTGGACAGGGACTTGGATGGCTACACCTTC.

The rearrangement links TRBV7-2 to TRBJ1-2; tentative D call: TRBD1 (5 bases). CDR3 length equals 13 residues. V was pared by 5 bases and J by 8 bases, with 15 bases between. Germline CDR1 is SGHTA and CDR2 is FQGNSA. CDR3 sequence reads: CASSLFPGQGYTF. CDR3 sequence (DNA): TGTGCCAGCAGCCTCTTCCCAGGGCAGGGCTACACCTTC.